These T cell receptor beta chains were read from a single sample in a study of T cells after yellow fever vaccination. TCRdb analysed the 5' RACE reads with MiXCR anew, one entry per CDR3 protein. The sample holds roughly 500,000 distinct CDR3 sequences, about a fifth seen once. Sequencing was performed on PBMCs, taken 15 days after the yellow fever booster vaccination. These receptors were obtained from a man aged 25 to 45 who received the YFV17D yellow fever vaccine. Both conserved end residues are part of each CDR3. A D gene is named only where the DNA matches it firmly. The size field is filled for only some rows; it gives once, few, many or a size class.

d_gene	v_gene	j_gene	abundance	CDR3aa	CDR3nt
-	TRBV12-3/TRBV12-4	TRBJ1-3	-	CAASLTHSGNTIYF	TGTGCCGCGTCCCTGACCCACTCTGGAAACACCATATATTTT
TRBD2	TRBV6-5	TRBJ2-3	few	CASSLELAGAPTDTQYF	TGTGCCAGCAGTCTCGAGCTAGCGGGTGCCCCCACAGATACGCAGTATTTT
-	TRBV7-8	TRBJ2-1	few	CASSFLEGPTSYNEQFF	TGTGCCAGCAGCTTTTTGGAGGGGCCTACTTCCTACAATGAGCAGTTCTTC
-	TRBV24-1	TRBJ2-2	-	CATSGLDTGELFF	TGTGCCACCAGTGGATTGGACACCGGGGAGCTGTTTTTT
-	TRBV5-5	TRBJ2-2	few	CASSATGQPTGELFF	TGTGCCAGCAGCGCGACGGGACAACCCACCGGGGAGCTGTTTTTT
-	TRBV4-3	TRBJ2-5	-	CASSQDLSAGTQYF	TGCGCCAGCAGCCAAGATCTGAGCGCGGGGACCCAGTACTTC
-	TRBV9	TRBJ2-3	once	CASSAGTSSSTDTQYF	TGTGCCAGCAGCGCCGGGACATCGTCTAGCACAGATACGCAGTATTTT
-	TRBV30	TRBJ2-5	-	CAWSVHLKETQYF	TGTGCCTGGAGTGTACACCTTAAAGAGACCCAGTACTTC
-	TRBV7-2	TRBJ2-5	-	CASSRPPWGSSETQYF	TGTGCCAGCAGTCGTCCCCCTTGGGGTAGTTCAGAGACCCAGTACTTC
-	TRBV9	TRBJ2-3	few	CASISIKVLTQYF	TGTGCCAGCATCTCAATTAAAGTCCTTACGCAGTATTTT
TRBD1	TRBV7-2	TRBJ2-3	-	CASSLGGGWDTQYF	TGTGCCAGCAGCTTAGGAGGGGGCTGGGATACGCAGTATTTT
TRBD2	TRBV24-1	TRBJ2-3	few	CATSDFAASGRGLDTQYF	TGTGCCACCAGTGATTTCGCGGCTAGCGGGAGGGGATTGGATACGCAGTATTTT
-	TRBV7-2	TRBJ2-7	once	CASSINRQEQYF	TGTGCCAGCAGCATAAACCGTCAGGAGCAGTACTTC
TRBD2	TRBV7-6	TRBJ2-1	-	CASSSSYNSGRANREQFF	TGTGCCAGCAGTTCATCTTATAATAGCGGGAGGGCCAACCGTGAGCAGTTCTTC
-	TRBV6-2/TRBV6-3	TRBJ2-1	few	CASSYPDPHEAFF	TGTGCCAGCAGTTACCCGGACCCTCACGAGGCGTTCTTC
TRBD2	TRBV15	TRBJ2-1	-	CATSSPGRVGEQFF	TGTGCCACCAGCTCTCCCGGGAGGGTTGGTGAGCAGTTCTTC
-	TRBV28	TRBJ1-4	few	CASSRSGTEKLFF	TGTGCCAGCAGTCGCTCCGGGACTGAAAAACTGTTTTTT
-	TRBV10-3	TRBJ1-4	-	CAISEGLEVHIEKLFF	TGTGCCATCAGTGAAGGCCTAGAGGTCCATATCGAAAAACTGTTTTTT
TRBD1	TRBV29-1	TRBJ2-5	few	CSVYRGPVETQYF	TGCAGCGTATACAGGGGGCCAGTAGAGACCCAGTACTTC
TRBD2	TRBV2	TRBJ2-2	-	CASSDADTSGYTGELFF	TGTGCCAGCAGCGACGCCGATACTAGCGGTTACACCGGGGAGCTGTTTTTT